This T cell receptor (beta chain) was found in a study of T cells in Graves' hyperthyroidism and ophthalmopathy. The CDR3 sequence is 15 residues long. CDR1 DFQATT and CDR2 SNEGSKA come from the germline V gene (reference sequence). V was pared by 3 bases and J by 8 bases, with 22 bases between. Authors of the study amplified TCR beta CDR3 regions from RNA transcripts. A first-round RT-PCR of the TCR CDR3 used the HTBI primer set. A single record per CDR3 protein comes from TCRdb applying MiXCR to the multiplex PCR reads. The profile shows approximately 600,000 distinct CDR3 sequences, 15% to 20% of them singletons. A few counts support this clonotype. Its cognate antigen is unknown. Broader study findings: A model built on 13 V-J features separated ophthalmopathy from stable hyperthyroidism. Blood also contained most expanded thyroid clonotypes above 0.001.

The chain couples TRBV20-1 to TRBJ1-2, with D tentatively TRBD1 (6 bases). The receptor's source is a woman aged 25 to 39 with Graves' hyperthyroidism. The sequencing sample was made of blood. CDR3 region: CSASEPPAGVQGYTF. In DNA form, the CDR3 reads TGCAGTGCTAGTGAACCCCCGGCAGGGGTGCAGGGCTACACCTTC.